The source of this T cell receptor beta chain is a study of Graves' ophthalmopathy and Graves' hyperthyroidism (dated by TCRdb to between 2018 and 2020). The study in broad terms: Peripheral blood was collected at initial diagnosis, prior to any treatment. To explore V-J signatures distinguishing ophthalmopathy from hyperthyroidism, a discovery set of approximately 100 patients (43 ophthalmopathy, some 57 stable hyperthyroidism) was enrolled. In total, 120 to 150 blood samples were TCR-sequenced: 40 to 45 ophthalmopathy, some 75 hyperthyroidism and around 17 hyperthyroidism-to-ophthalmopathy patients. In about six hyperthyroidism patients, the T-cell repertoires found in thyroid tissue were compared with those found in blood. TCR beta repertoire signatures were used to distinguish Graves' ophthalmopathy from Graves' hyperthyroidism and to predict progression to ophthalmopathy. An independent validation cohort comprised some 19 hyperthyroidism patients and 15 to 17 patients who later progressed from hyperthyroidism to ophthalmopathy. Following sampling, methimazole starting at 30 mg daily was administered to hyperthyroidism patients, and high-dose intravenous methylprednisolone was administered to ophthalmopathy patients.

Ophthalmopathy patients had moderately to severely active disease, Clinical Activity Score of at least 3, NOSPECS grade of at least 4, and disease duration under 3 months. Patients were excluded if they had other autoimmune diseases, uncontrolled infections, pregnancy or lactation. Diagnosis was based on clinical symptoms, serum thyroxine, TRAb, thyroid ultrasound and orbital computed tomography. Using Ficoll-Paque density gradient centrifugation, PBMCs were isolated from about 9.4 ml of fresh peripheral blood. Trizol reagent was used to extract the total RNA, and its quality was then checked on an Agilent 2100 Bioanalyzer. Beyond this particular receptor, the publication reports: In validation, the model predicted ophthalmopathy progression with 70.59% sensitivity and 72.22% specificity; roughly 11 predicted patients were CT-confirmed with GO in a median of around 6 months. Among expanded thyroid clonotypes with frequency above 0.001, most also showed up in blood, which suggests that blood repertoires may reflect the thyroid immune response. Ophthalmopathy was separated from stable hyperthyroidism by the 13-signature model with about 90% sensitivity and 81% to 84% specificity in cross-validation and with 80%/75% in the test set. Sample size was not predetermined statistically, and investigators were not blinded to group allocation.

For repertoire sequencing, the TCR beta CDR3 regions were amplified from RNA transcripts. HTBI primers and the Qiagen OneStep RT-PCR kit were used in a first-round RT-PCR, which was followed by a second-round multiplex PCR, size selection and purification. Libraries were sequenced on an Illumina HiSeq2000 using paired-end 100 bp reads. The published analysis was carried out like this. SOAPnuke was used to process the reads, removing any read that contained adapters or uncalled bases, had a mean Phred below 15, or lacked an exact match to the constant primer or identifier. COPE v1.2.5 was used to merge the high-quality paired reads. Each unique nucleotide sequence was treated as a clonotype, and MiTCR v1.1 was used to align the clonotypes to the IMGT TRB V, D and J references. The analysis was limited to V-J combinations with a frequency above 0.0001, which together covered over 98% of repertoires. For each V-J combination, a TCR clonal expansion and chaos score was defined as F50 clonal expansion divided by the chaos observed in the TCRdist matrix. Welch's t-statistics and random forest were used to reduce the features to 10 to 15 V-J combinations, which were then used as input to a naive Bayes classifier. Thyroid-blood repertoire similarity was quantified with the Morisita-Horn index. TCRdb trimmed public reads at Q25 via fastp, called clones via MiXCR and kept in-frame beta chains. Each entry merges the rows of one CDR3 protein and shows their most common DNA and genes. The V and J calls reflect TCRdb's pipeline rather than the authors' work. Here the sample has hundreds of thousands of distinct CDR3 sequences; about two fifths occur a single time. 3% to 4% of the sample goes to the ten largest clones.

Measured from the cysteine to the phenylalanine, the CDR3 is 11 residues long. The retained sequence is limited to the CDR3, 33 bases, with the frame set at the first base. CDR1 and CDR2, per the germline V gene (reference sequence), are SEHNR and FQNEAQ. This clonotype came up many times. No cognate antigen has been identified for it. One end of the junction does not line up with germline, which may come from a read error. The chain is encoded by TRBV7-9 joined to TRBJ2-7, with 8 junctional bases fitting TRBD1. This clonotype was obtained from an adult man with Graves' ophthalmopathy. The sample comprised peripheral blood. The DNA sequence reads TGTGCCAGCAGCTTTGGGGACAGGATTGTCTTC. Translated, this gives CASSFGDRIVF.